In this sample, the clone carrying this T cell receptor (beta chain) turned up once. Between the trimmed V and J ends, which lost 7 bases and 7 bases, there was a span of 14 bases. Germline V gives CDR1 SQVTM, CDR2 ANQGSEA. The CDR3 spans 13 residues. Some clones are missing from TCRdb's copy, which holds only in-frame ones; the method was immunoSEQ multiplex PCR. The sample holds 300,000 to 350,000 clones; approximately 87% are singletons and the top ten take approximately 2.9%. The sample belongs to a study of blood T cell repertoires in COVID-19. V is TRBV29-1 and J is TRBJ1-6, with D maybe TRBD1 (6 bases). The sequenced sample consisted of peripheral blood. This TCR was sampled from a woman aged 30 to 39 with COVID-19, enrolled during active disease. The CDR3 here is CSALFTGNSPLHF. The CDR3 region has the DNA TGCAGCGCTCTATTTACAGGGAATTCACCCCTCCACTTT.